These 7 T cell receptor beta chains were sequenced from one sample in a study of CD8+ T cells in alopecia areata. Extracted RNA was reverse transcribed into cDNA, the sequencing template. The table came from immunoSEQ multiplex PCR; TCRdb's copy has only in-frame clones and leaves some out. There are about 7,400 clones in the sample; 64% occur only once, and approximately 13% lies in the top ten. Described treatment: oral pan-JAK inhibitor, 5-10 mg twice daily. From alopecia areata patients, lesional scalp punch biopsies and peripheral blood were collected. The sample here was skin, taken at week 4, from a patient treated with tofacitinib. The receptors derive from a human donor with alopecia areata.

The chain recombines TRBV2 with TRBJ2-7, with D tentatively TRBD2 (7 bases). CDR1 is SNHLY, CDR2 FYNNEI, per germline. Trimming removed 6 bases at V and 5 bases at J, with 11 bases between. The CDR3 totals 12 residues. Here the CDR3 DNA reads TGTGCCAGCAGGGGGGGGCTTCACGAGCAGTACTTC. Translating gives CASRGGLHEQYF.

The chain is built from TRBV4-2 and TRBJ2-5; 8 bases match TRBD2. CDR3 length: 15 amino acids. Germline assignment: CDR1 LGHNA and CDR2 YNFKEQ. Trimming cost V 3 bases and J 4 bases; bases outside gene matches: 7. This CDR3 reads CASSHPSGGGETQYF. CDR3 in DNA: TGTGCCAGCAGCCATCCGAGCGGGGGCGGAGAGACCCAGTACTTC.

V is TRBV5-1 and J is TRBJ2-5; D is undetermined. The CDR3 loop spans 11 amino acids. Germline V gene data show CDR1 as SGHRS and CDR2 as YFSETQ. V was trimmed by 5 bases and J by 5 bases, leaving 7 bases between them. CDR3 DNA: TGCGCCAGCAGAGTGGTGGAGACCCAGTACTTC. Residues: CASRVVETQYF. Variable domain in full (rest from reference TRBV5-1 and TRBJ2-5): KAGVTQTPRYLIKTRGQQVTLSCSPISGHRSVSWYQQTPGQGLQFLFEYFSETQRNKGNFPGRFSGRQFSNSRSEMNVSTLELGDSALYLCASRVVETQYFGPGTRLLVL.

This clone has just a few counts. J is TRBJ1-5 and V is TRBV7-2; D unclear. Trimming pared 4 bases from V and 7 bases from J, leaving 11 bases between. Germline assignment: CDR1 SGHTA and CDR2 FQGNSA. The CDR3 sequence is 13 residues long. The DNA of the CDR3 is TGTGCCAGCAGCTCCCGAACCTGGCAGCCCCAGCATTTT. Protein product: CASSSRTWQPQHF. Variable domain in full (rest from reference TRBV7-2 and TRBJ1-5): GAGVSQSPSNKVTEKGKDVELRCDPISGHTALYWYRQSLGQGLEFLIYFQGNSAPDKSGLPSDRFSAERTGGSVSTLTIQRTQQEDSAVYLCASSSRTWQPQHFGDGTRLSIL.

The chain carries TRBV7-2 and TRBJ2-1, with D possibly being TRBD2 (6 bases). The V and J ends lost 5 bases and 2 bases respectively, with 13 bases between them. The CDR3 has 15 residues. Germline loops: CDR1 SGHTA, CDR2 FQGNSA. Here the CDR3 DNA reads TGTGCCAGCAGCCCCACGGGGGTGCCCTACAATGAGCAGTTCTTC. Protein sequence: CASSPTGVPYNEQFF.

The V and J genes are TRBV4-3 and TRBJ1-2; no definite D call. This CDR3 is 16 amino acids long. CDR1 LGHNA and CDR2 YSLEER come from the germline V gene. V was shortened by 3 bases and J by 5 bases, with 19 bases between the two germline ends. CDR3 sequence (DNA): TGCGCCAGCAGCCAGGGTAGCCGGGGATCAACTTATGGCTACACCTTC. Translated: CASSQGSRGSTYGYTF.

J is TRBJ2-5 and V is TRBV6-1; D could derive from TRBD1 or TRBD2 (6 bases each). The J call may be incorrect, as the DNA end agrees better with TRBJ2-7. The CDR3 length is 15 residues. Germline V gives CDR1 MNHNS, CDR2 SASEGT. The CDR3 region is CASSGQAAGRLEQYF. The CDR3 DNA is TGTGCCAGCAGTGGACAGGCGGCTGGGAGGCTCGAGCAGTACTTC.